This T cell receptor beta chain stems from a study of blood T cell repertoires in COVID-19. This clone was observed a single time. Measured with immunoSEQ multiplex PCR; TCRdb has only the in-frame clones, and not every one. The data contain just over 250,000 clones, around 86% of them singletons. The CDR3 length is 17 residues. V lost 0 bases and J lost 5, with 20 bases in between. The sample was peripheral blood. The sequence came from a man aged 35 to 55 who had recovered from COVID-19. The V call is TRBV5-3, the J call TRBJ1-1; D is possibly TRBD1 (6 bases). TRBV5-3 has ORF status, its function being uncertain. Here the CDR3 DNA reads TGTGCCAGAAGCTTGGCCATATCGGCAGGGGTTCGGACTGAAGCTTTCTTT. Its translation is CARSLAISAGVRTEAFF.